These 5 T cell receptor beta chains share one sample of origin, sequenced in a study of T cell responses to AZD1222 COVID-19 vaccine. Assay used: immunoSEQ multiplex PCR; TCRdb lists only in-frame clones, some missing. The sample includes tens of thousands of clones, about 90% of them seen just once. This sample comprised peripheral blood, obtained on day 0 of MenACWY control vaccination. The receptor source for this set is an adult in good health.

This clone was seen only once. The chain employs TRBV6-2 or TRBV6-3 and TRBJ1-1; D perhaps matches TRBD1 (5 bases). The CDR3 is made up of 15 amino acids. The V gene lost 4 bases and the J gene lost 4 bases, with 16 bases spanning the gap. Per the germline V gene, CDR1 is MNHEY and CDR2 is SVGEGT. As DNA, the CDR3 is TGTGCCAGCAGTTCGAAAGGAGGACAATCCACTGAAGCTTTCTTT. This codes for CASSSKGGQSTEAFF.

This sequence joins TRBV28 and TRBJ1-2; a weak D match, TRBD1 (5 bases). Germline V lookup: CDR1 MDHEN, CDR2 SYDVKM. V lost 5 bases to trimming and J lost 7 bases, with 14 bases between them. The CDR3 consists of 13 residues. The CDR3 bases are TGTGCCAGCAGTCCCGGGACCCCCAGTGGCTACACCTTC. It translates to CASSPGTPSGYTF.

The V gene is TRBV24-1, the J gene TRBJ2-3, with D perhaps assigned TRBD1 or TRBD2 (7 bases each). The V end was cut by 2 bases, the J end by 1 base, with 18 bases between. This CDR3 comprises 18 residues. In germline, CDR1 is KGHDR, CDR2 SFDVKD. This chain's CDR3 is CATSDSNRGGVGTDTQYF. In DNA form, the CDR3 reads TGTGCCACCAGTGATTCAAACAGGGGAGGGGTCGGCACAGATACGCAGTATTTT.

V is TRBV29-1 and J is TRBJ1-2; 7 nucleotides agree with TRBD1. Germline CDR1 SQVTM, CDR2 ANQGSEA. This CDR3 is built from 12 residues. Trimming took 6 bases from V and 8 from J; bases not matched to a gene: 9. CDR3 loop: CSVGGRGRGYTF. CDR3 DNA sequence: TGCAGCGTCGGAGGGAGGGGGCGAGGCTACACCTTC.

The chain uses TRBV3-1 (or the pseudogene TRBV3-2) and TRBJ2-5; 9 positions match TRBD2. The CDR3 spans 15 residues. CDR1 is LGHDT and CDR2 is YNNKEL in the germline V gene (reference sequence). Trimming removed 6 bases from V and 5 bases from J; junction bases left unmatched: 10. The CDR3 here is CASRGSSGSWETQYF. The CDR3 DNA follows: TGTGCCAGCAGAGGCAGTAGCGGGAGTTGGGAGACCCAGTACTTC.